This T cell receptor beta chain was identified during a study of T cell repertoires in cytomegalovirus infection. MiXCR was run by TCRdb on the reads, yielding one entry per CDR3 protein. The table lists about 900,000 distinct CDR3 sequences, roughly 30% of them singletons. In the case of this clonotype: What it binds is not known.

The sample in question was cultured CD8+ T cells from PBMCs, obtained from culture after CMV antigen stimulation. This sequence originates from a human donor in good health (CMV status not recorded). Some clones in this sample may be carry-over from other donors' samples.

The DNA for the CDR3 is TGTGCTAGTGGTTTGGAAGTCACCTACGAGCAGTACTTC. Its protein product is CASGLEVTYEQYF. The chain is built from TRBV12-5 and TRBJ2-7; D is unresolved. V lost 1 base and J 2 bases, leaving 6 bases between the germline ends. Germline assignment: CDR1 LGHNT and CDR2 FRNRAP. CDR3 length: 13 amino acids.